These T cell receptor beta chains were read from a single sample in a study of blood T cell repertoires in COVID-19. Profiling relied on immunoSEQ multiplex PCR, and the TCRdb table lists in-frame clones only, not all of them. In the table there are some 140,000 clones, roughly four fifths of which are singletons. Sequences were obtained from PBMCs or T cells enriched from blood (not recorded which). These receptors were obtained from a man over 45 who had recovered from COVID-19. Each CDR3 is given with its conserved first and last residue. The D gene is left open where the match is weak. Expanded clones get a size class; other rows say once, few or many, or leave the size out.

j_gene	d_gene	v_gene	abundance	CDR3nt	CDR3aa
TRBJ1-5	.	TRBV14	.	TGTGCCAGCAGCCTCGGGGATCACCAGCCCCAGCATTTT	CASSLGDHQPQHF
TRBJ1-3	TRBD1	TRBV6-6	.	TGTGCCAGCAGTTACTCGAATAGGGGGCCGGACACCATATATTTT	CASSYSNRGPDTIYF
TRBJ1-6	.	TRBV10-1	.	TGCGCCAGCAGAACACCATCTTATAATTCACCCCTCCACTTT	CASRTPSYNSPLHF
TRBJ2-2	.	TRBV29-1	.	TGCAGCGTCCTCCACAGGGCGACGAACACCGGGGAGCTGTTTTTT	CSVLHRATNTGELFF
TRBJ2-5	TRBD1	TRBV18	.	TGTGCCAGCTCACCACTCAGGGGGCAGTTGGAGACCCAGTACTTC	CASSPLRGQLETQYF
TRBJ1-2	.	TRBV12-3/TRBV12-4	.	TGTGCCAGCAGTAGGAGGGGTGCGGACACCTTC	CASSRRGADTF
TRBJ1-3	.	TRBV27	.	TGTGCCAGCAGTTCTAGCCCTGGAAACACCATATATTTT	CASSSSPGNTIYF
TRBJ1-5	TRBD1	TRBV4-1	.	TGCGCCAGCAGTCACGAACAGGGGGCACAGCATCAGCCCCAGCATTTT	CASSHEQGAQHQPQHF
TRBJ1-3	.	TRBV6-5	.	TGTGCCAGCACCAAGGGGGGGAACTCTGGAAACACCATATATTTT	CASTKGGNSGNTIYF
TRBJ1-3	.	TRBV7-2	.	TGTGCCAGCAGCTTCACAGGGCTTAACACCATATATTTT	CASSFTGLNTIYF
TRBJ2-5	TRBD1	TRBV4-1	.	TGCGCCAGCAGCCAAGATGGGGACAGGGTCCAAGAGACCCAGTACTTC	CASSQDGDRVQETQYF
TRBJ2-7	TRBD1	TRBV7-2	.	TGTGCCAGCAGCTTAGGGACAGGCTACGAGCAGTACTTC	CASSLGTGYEQYF
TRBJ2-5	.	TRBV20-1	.	TGCAGTGCTCAAAACCAAGAGACCCAGTACTTC	CSAQNQETQYF
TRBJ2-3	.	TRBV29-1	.	TGCAGCGTTGAGTCAGGATCTAGCACAGATACGCAGTATTTT	CSVESGSSTDTQYF
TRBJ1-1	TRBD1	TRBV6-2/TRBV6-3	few	TGTGCCAGCAGTTACGGGACAGCTATCATGAACACTGAAGCTTTCTTT	CASSYGTAIMNTEAFF
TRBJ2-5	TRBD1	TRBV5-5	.	TGTGCCAGCAGCTTGGGGACAGGGGGCGAGGAGACCCAGTACTTC	CASSLGTGGEETQYF
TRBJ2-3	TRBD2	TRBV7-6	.	TGTGCCAGCAGCTTAGGACTAGCGGGGGGACCGAAAACTAGCACAGATACGCAGTATTTT	CASSLGLAGGPKTSTDTQYF
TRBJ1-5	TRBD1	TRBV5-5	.	TGTGCCAGCAGCCCCGTCCTAACAGGGGGCTCCAATCAGCCCCAGCATTTT	CASSPVLTGGSNQPQHF
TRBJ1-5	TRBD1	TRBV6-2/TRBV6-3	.	TGTGCCAGCAGCCCGGACAGGGGATGGGATCAGCCCCAGCATTTT	CASSPDRGWDQPQHF
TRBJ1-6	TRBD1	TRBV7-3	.	TGTGCCAGCAGCTTATACCCCACTTCCGGGACAGGGGTGGGGAATTCACCCCTCCACTTT	CASSLYPTSGTGVGNSPLHF
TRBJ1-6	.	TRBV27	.	TGTGCCAGCAGCCCAGTCCTTAATTCACCCCTCCACTTT	CASSPVLNSPLHF
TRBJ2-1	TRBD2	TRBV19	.	TGTGCCAGTAGGCGACTAGCGGGGGGGCCGGGGGTCTACAATGAGCAGTTCTTC	CASRRLAGGPGVYNEQFF
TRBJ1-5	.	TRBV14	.	TGTGCCAGCAGCCAGATCGTTCTGGGTAGAGGATTTGTCGATCAGCCCCAGCATTTT	CASSQIVLGRGFVDQPQHF
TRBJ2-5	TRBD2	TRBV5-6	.	TGTGCCAGCAGGAGGGGCTTCCTAGCGGGGGAAGAGACCCAGTACTTC	CASRRGFLAGEETQYF
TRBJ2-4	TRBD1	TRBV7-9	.	TGTGCCAGCACCGGGACAGGGGATCTAGCCAAAAACATTCAGTACTTC	CASTGTGDLAKNIQYF
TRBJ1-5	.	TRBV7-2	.	TGTGCCAGCAGCTCTCAGGGGCTCGGACAGCCCCAGCATTTT	CASSSQGLGQPQHF
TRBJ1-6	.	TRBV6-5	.	TGTGCCAGCAGTTACTCGCACGGCAGGGGTGATTCACCCCTCCACTTT	CASSYSHGRGDSPLHF
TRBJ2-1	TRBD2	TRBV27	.	TGTGCCAGCAGTTTATTGGGTCGCGGCGGCCCAGCGGGGGGGCTCGGTGAGCAGTTCTTC	CASSLLGRGGPAGGLGEQFF
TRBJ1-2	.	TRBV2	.	TGTGCCAGCCGACAGGTCTATGGCTACACCTTC	CASRQVYGYTF
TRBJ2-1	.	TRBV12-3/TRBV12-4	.	TGTGCCAGCAGCCCAGCAGCGCGGGGGCAGTTCTTC	CASSPAARGQFF
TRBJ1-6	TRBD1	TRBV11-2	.	TGTGCCAGCAGCATATACGGACAGGCAAATTCACCCCTCCACTTT	CASSIYGQANSPLHF
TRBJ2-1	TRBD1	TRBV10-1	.	TGCGCCAGCAGCAGAGAGGGGGCGCGTGAGCAGTTCTTC	CASSREGAREQFF
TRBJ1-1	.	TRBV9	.	TGTGCCAGCAGCGAGGGTACGGGGTCTAACACTGAAGCTTTCTTT	CASSEGTGSNTEAFF
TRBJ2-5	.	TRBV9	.	TGTGCCAGCAGCTCCCCCATGGGGGGACAAGAGACCCAGTACTTC	CASSSPMGGQETQYF
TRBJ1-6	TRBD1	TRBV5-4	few	TGTGCCAGCAGCTTGGGTCTGGGACAGGGAGGTTCACCCCTCCACTTT	CASSLGLGQGGSPLHF
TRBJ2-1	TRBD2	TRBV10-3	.	TGTGCCATCACCGGAGCGGGGGGGCCCAATGAGCAGTTCTTC	CAITGAGGPNEQFF
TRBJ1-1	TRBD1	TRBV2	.	TGTGCCAGCAGTGAAAGGGGGGGACAGGGGAAGGTTGAAGCTTTCTTT	CASSERGGQGKVEAFF
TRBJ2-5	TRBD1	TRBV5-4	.	TGTGCCAGCAGCGGCGGGACAGGGGGCTCAGAGACCCAGTACTTC	CASSGGTGGSETQYF
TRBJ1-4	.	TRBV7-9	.	TGTGCCAGCAGCTTCGTGACAGTATTAAATGAAAAACTGTTTTTT	CASSFVTVLNEKLFF
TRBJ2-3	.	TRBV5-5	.	TGTGCCAGCAGCTTTTCCCAGGTTAGCACAGATACGCAGTATTTT	CASSFSQVSTDTQYF
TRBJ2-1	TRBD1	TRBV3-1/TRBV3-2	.	TGTGCCAGCAGCCCACATGAGGACAGGGCCACCTACAATGAGCAGTTCTTC	CASSPHEDRATYNEQFF
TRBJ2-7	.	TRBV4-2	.	TGTGCCAGCAGCCTGCGACGGGGAACCTACGAGCAGTACTTC	CASSLRRGTYEQYF
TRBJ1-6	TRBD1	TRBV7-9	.	TGTGCCAGCAGCCTCGGGACAGGGGAATCCTATAATTCACCCCTCCACTTT	CASSLGTGESYNSPLHF
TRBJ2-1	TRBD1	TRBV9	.	TGTGCCAGCAGCCGGACCGGGACAGGGGATGAGCAGTTCTTC	CASSRTGTGDEQFF
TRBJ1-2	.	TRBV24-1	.	TGTGCCACCAGTGTTTCTAGGGGTCCTGGCTACACCTTC	CATSVSRGPGYTF
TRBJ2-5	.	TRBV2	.	TGTGCCAGCAGCCTCGATCGGGAGACCCAGTACTTC	CASSLDRETQYF
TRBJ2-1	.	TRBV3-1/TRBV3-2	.	TGTGCCAGCAGCCAAAACAGGGCAAATGAGCAGTTCTTC	CASSQNRANEQFF